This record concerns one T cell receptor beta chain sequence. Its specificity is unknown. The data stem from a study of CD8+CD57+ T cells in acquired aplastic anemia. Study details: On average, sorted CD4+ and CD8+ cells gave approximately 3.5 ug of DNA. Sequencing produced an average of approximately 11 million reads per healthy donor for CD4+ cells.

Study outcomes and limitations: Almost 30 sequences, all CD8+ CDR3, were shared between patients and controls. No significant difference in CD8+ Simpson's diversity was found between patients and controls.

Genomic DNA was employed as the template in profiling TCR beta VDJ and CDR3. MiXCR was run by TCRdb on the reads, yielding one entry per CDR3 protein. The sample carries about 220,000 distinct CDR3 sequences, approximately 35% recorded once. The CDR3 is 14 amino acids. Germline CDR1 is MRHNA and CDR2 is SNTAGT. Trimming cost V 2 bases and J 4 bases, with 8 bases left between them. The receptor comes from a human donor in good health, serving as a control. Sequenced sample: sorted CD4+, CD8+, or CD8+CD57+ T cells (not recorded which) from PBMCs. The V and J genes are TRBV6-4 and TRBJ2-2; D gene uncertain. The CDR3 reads CASSDDFSTGELFF. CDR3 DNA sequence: TGTGCCAGCAGTGACGACTTCAGCACCGGGGAGCTGTTTTTT.